Described below is a single T cell receptor (beta chain) sequence and its context. The antigen remains undetermined. The V end was cut by 0 bases, the J end by 0 bases, with 9 bases between. In germline, CDR1 is SGHVS, CDR2 FQNEAQ. This CDR3 is 16 amino acids long. The source of the sample is a study of response to subunit inactivated influenza vaccine. General observations from the study: Authors suggested few new T cells are recruited by each seasonal influenza vaccination.

TCRdb recomputed calls from the RT-PCR reads with MiXCR, one row per CDR3 protein. Here the sample spans fewer than 700,000 distinct CDR3 sequences, approximately 13% being singletons. Here the sequenced sample was PBMCs from blood, taken about 40 days after vaccination. This receptor was obtained from a man in his forties or fifties who received an inactivated influenza vaccine. This chain links TRBV7-8 with TRBJ2-1; D possibly corresponds to TRBD1 (5 bases). CDR3 in DNA: TGTGCCAGCAGCTTAGCAGGGGAAATCTCCTACAATGAGCAGTTCTTC. It codes for CASSLAGEISYNEQFF.